The source of this T cell receptor (beta chain) is a study of CD8 T cells in Susac syndrome. RNA totalling roughly 0.45 to 1 ug underwent reverse transcription with random hexamers. A multiplex approach, immunoSEQ multiplex PCR, amplified TCR beta CDR3 across 54 Vbeta and 13 Jbeta. TCRdb reprocessed the immunoSEQ multiplex PCR reads via MiXCR and lists one record per CDR3 protein. The sample gives over 150,000 distinct CDR3 sequences, roughly 95% of which show up once; under 0.095% is in the top ten. Included as multiple sclerosis controls were treatment-naive patients who had stable or active relapsing-remitting disease. The CDR3 is 13 residues long. Germline CDR1 GTSNPN, CDR2 SVGIG (reference sequence). The ends were cut back, 1 base at V and 3 bases at J, with 9 bases in the middle.

The receptor was isolated from a human donor with multiple sclerosis. The chain carries TRBV30 and TRBJ1-1; D uncertain. Material: CD4+ T cells from PBMCs. The DNA for the CDR3 is TGTGCCTGGAGTGCGCAGCAAGACACTGAAGCTTTCTTT. This codes for CAWSAQQDTEAFF.